The 9 T cell receptor beta chains reported below all come from one sample, sequenced in a study of cytomegalovirus exposure and HLA in healthy donors. Data came from immunoSEQ multiplex PCR; TCRdb stores just in-frame clones and leaves some out. Among about 130,000 clones listed, over 80% were seen once. Sample: PBMCs. These TCRs come from a woman aged 30 to 39 in good health and CMV-seropositive.

The chain combines TRBV5-4 with TRBJ2-7; 7 bases fit TRBD1. The germline V gene encodes CDR1 SGHNT and CDR2 YYREEE (reference sequence). V was pared by 4 bases and J by 3 bases, with 10 bases of the junction left unmatched. This CDR3 is built from 15 residues. CDR3 sequence (DNA): TGTGCCAGCAGCCCCGGACAGGCAATTAACTACGAGCAGTACTTC. This gives the protein CASSPGQAINYEQYF.

This chain joins TRBV7-9 and TRBJ2-1; D gene unclear. Germline CDR1 reads SEHNR; CDR2 reads FQNEAQ (reference sequence). V was trimmed by 1 base and J by 2 bases, leaving 3 bases between them. The CDR3 totals 13 residues. This chain's CDR3 is CASSLGTYNEQFF. Here the CDR3 DNA reads TGTGCCAGCAGCTTAGGTACCTACAATGAGCAGTTCTTC. Variable domain in full (rest from reference TRBV7-9 and TRBJ2-1): DTGVSQNPRHKITKRGQNVTFRCDPISEHNRLYWYRQTLGQGPEFLTYFQNEAQLEKSRLLSDRFSAERPKGSFSTLEIQRTEQGDSAMYLCASSLGTYNEQFFGPGTRLTVL.

The J gene is TRBJ1-2, the V gene TRBV5-1, with D possibly TRBD1 on 5 matching bases. V was clipped by 0 bases and J by 6 bases, with 18 bases between them. Germline CDR1 reads SGHRS; CDR2 reads YFSETQ. The CDR3 runs to 16 residues. CDR3 amino acids: CASSLAFPGTGNGYTF. In nucleotides, the CDR3 is TGCGCCAGCAGCTTGGCATTCCCCGGGACTGGGAATGGCTACACCTTC.

The rearrangement uses TRBV2 and TRBJ2-2, with 11 positions matching TRBD2. Germline-derived CDR1 and CDR2 are SNHLY and FYNNEI. This CDR3 has 17 residues. Germline trimming cut 7 bases from V and 7 bases from J; bases unmatched to any gene: 14. CDR3 in amino acids: CASTSPTSGSIGGELFF. In nucleotides, the CDR3 is TGTGCCAGCACTTCCCCCACTAGCGGGAGTATAGGCGGGGAGCTGTTTTTT.

This sequence joins TRBV5-5 and TRBJ2-5, with D maybe TRBD2 (6 bases). Deletions cut 0 bases from V and 3 bases from J, with 12 bases between. The CDR3 runs 15 residues. The germline CDR1 and CDR2 sequences are SGHKS and YYEKEE (reference sequence). The CDR3 here is CASSLVARREETQYF. Here the CDR3 DNA reads TGTGCCAGCAGCTTGGTAGCCAGGAGGGAAGAGACCCAGTACTTC.

V gene TRBV28 combines with J gene TRBJ2-2, with 10 bases identical to TRBD2. The J segment lost 1 base and the V segment lost 1 base, leaving 3 bases of the junction unmatched. CDR3 length: 17 amino acids. Looked up from germline, CDR1 is MDHEN and CDR2 is SYDVKM. In DNA form, the CDR3 reads TGTGCCAGCAGTTTATTAGTAGCGGGGGGGAACACCGGGGAGCTGTTTTTT. Its protein product is CASSLLVAGGNTGELFF. Full variable domain (missing parts from reference TRBV28 and TRBJ2-2): DVKVTQSSRYLVKRTGEKVFLECVQDMDHENMFWYRQDPGLGLRLIYFSYDVKMKEKGDIPEGYSVSREKKERFSLILESASTNQTSMYLCASSLLVAGGNTGELFFGEGSRLTVL.

This clone occurred a few times. This sequence joins TRBV27 and TRBJ2-3, with 14 bases fitting TRBD2. V lost 5 bases to trimming and J lost 0 bases; unmatched junction nucleotides: 4. The CDR3 runs 17 residues. CDR1 and CDR2 (germline): MNHEY, SMNVEV (reference sequence). The CDR3 coding sequence is TGTGCCAGCAGTACCGGACTAGCGGGGGGCAGCACAGATACGCAGTATTTT. This gives the protein CASSTGLAGGSTDTQYF.

This chain uses TRBV18 with TRBJ1-2, with 8 bases matching TRBD1. This CDR3 contains 16 residues. Germline CDR1 reads KGHSH; CDR2 reads LQKENI. Germline trimming cut 3 bases from V and 2 bases from J; bases unmatched to any gene: 8. The CDR3 here is CASSPRTGNLNYGYTF. The CDR3 DNA follows: TGTGCCAGCTCACCTAGGACAGGGAACCTAAACTATGGCTACACCTTC.

The chain employs TRBV7-9 and TRBJ2-1, with TRBD2 matching 10 bases. The CDR3 contains 15 residues. With V trimmed by 2 bases and J by 7 bases, 5 bases remained unmatched. The germline gives CDR1 SEHNR, CDR2 FQNEAQ (reference sequence). CDR3 DNA: TGTGCCAGCAGCTTACTAGCGGGAGTCGGGAATGAGCAGTTCTTC. Translating it yields CASSLLAGVGNEQFF.